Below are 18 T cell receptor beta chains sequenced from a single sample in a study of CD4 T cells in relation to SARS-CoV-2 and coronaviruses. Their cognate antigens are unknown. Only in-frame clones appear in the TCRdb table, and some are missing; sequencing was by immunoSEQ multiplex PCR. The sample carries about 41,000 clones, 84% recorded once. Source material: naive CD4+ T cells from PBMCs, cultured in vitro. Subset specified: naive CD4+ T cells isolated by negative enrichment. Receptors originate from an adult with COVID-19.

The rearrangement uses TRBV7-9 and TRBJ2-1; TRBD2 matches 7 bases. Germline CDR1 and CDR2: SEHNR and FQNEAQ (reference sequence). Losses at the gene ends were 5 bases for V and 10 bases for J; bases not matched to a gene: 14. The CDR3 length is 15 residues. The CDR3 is CASSTPSGLPPEQFF. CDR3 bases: TGTGCCAGCAGCACCCCTAGCGGTCTCCCACCAGAGCAGTTCTTC.

The DNA for the CDR3 is TGTGCCAGCGGGCCAGGAGCGGGAAACTCCTACGAGCAGTACTTC. Protein sequence: CASGPGAGNSYEQYF. The chain combines TRBV3-1 (or the pseudogene TRBV3-2) with TRBJ2-7; TRBD2 matches 7 bases. J lost 0 bases, V lost 8 bases, and 10 bases had no gene match. The CDR3 covers 15 residues. Germline values: CDR1 LGHDT, CDR2 YNNKEL (reference sequence).

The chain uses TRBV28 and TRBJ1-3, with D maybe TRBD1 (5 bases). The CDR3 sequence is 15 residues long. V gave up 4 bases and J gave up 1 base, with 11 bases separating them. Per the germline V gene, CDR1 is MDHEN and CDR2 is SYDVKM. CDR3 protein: CASSSGGTSGNTIYF. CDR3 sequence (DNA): TGTGCCAGCAGTTCCGGGGGGACTTCTGGAAACACCATATATTTT.

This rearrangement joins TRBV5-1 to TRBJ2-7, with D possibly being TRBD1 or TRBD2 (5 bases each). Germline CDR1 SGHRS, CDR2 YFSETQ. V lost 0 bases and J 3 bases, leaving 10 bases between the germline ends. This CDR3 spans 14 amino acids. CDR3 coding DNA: TGCGCCAGCAGCTTGGAGGGACGGAGCTACGAGCAGTACTTC. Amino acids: CASSLEGRSYEQYF.

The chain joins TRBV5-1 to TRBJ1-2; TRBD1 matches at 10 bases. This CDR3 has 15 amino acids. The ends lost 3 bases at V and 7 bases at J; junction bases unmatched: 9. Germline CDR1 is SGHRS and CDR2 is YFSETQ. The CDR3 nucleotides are TGCGCCAGCAGCTCCGCCAGTGGGACAGGGGTTGGCTACACCTTC. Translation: CASSSASGTGVGYTF.

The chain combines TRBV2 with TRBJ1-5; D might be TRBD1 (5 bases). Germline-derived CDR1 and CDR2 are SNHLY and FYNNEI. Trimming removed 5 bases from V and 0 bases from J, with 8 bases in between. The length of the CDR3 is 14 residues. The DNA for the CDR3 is TGTGCCAGCAGTCGACAGAATAGCAATCAGCCCCAGCATTTT. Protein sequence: CASSRQNSNQPQHF.

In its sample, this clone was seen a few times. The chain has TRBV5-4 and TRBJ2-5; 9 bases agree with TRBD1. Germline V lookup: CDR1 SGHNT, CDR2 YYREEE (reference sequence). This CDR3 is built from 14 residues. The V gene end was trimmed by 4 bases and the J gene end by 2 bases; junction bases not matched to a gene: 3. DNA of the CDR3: TGTGCCAGCAGCCAGGACAGGGGTCAAGAGACCCAGTACTTC. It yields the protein CASSQDRGQETQYF.

The CDR3: CASSSPPRGEIF. CDR3 DNA: TGTGCCAGCAGCTCCCCCCCAAGAGGGGAAATTTTC. The J gene is TRBJ2-7, the V gene TRBV12-1. TRBV12-1 is marked as a pseudogene. The CDR3 covers 12 residues.

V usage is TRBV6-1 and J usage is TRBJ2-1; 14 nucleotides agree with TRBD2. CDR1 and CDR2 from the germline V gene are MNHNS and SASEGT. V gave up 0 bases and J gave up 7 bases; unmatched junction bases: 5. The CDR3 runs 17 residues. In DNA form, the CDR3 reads TGTGCCAGCAGTGAAGCTGCCGGACTAGCGGGAGGAAATGAGCAGTTCTTC. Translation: CASSEAAGLAGGNEQFF.

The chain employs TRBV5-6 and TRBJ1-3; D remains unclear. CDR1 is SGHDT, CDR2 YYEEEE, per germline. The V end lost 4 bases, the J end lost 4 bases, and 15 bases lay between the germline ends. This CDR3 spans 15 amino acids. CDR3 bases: TGTGCCAGCAGCGGCGGGCCTTCTAACGGAAACACCATATATTTT. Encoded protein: CASSGGPSNGNTIYF.

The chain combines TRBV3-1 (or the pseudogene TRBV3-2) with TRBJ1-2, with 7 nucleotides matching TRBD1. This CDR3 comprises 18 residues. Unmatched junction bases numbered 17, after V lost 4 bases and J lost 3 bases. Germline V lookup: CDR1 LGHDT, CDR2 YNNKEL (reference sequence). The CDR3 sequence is CASSLDAGQYIRDYGYTF. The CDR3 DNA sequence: TGTGCCAGCAGCCTCGACGCGGGACAGTATATTAGGGACTATGGCTACACCTTC.

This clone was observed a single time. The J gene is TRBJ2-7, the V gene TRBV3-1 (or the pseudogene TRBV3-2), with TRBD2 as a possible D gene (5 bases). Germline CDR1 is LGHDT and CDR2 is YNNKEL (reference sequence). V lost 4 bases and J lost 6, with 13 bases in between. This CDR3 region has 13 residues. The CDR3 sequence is CASSPTASSEQYF. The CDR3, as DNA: TGTGCCAGCAGCCCCACTGCTAGCTCCGAGCAGTACTTC.

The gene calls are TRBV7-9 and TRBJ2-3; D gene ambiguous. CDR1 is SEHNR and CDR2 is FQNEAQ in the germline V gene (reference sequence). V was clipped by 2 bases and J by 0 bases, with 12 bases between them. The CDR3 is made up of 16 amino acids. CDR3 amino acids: CASSLLTFRSTDTQYF. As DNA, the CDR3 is TGTGCCAGCAGCTTACTTACATTCCGGAGCACAGATACGCAGTATTTT.

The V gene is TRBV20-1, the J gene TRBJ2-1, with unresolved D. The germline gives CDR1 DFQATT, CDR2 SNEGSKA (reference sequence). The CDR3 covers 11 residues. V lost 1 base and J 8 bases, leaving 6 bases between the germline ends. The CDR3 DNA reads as TGCAGTGCTAGAGCAAACGATGAGCAGTTCTTC. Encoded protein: CSARANDEQFF.

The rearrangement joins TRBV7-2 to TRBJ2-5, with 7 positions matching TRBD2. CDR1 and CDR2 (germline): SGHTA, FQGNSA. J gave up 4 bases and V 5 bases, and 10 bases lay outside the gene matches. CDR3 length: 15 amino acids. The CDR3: CASSQSGMAVETQYF. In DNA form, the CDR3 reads TGTGCCAGCAGCCAAAGCGGGATGGCGGTAGAGACCCAGTACTTC.

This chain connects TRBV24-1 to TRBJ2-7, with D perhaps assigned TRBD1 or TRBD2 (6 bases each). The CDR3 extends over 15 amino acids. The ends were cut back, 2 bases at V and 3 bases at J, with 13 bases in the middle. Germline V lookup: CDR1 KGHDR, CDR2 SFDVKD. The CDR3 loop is CATSDSRGRGYEQYF. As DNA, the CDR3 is TGTGCCACCAGTGATTCTCGGGGGCGAGGCTACGAGCAGTACTTC.

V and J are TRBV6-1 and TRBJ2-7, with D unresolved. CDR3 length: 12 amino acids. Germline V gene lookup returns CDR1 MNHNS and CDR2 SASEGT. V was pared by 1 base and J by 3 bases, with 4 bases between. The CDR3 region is CASSEGFYEQYF. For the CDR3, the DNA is TGTGCCAGCAGTGAAGGATTCTACGAGCAGTACTTC.

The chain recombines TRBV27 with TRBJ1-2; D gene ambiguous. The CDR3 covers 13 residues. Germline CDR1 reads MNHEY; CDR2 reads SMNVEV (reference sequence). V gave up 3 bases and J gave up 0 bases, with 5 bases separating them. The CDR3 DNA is TGTGCCAGCAGTTTTCGTCCTAACTATGGCTACACCTTC. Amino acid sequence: CASSFRPNYGYTF.